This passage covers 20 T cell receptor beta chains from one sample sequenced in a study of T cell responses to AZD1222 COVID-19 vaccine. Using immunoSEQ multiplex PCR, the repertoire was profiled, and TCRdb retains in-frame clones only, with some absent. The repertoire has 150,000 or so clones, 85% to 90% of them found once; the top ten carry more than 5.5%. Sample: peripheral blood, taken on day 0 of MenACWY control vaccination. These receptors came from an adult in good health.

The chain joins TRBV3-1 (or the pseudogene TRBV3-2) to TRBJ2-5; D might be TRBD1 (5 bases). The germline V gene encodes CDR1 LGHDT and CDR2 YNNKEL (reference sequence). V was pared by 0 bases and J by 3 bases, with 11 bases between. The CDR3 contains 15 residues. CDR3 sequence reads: CASSQEWVTEETQYF. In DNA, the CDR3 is TGTGCCAGCAGCCAAGAATGGGTGACAGAAGAGACCCAGTACTTC.

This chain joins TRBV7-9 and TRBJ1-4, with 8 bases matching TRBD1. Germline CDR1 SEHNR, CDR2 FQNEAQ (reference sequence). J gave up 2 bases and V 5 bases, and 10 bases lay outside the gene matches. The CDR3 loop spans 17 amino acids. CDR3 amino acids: CASSRYRGDGTNEKLFF. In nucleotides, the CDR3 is TGTGCCAGCAGCCGATACAGGGGGGACGGCACTAATGAAAAACTGTTTTTT.

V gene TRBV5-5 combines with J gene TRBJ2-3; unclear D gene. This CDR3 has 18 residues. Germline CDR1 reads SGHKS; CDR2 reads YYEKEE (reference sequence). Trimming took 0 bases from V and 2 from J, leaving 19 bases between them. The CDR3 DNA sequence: TGTGCCAGCAGCTTGGGACAACGTAGCCCCTCTCACACAGATACGCAGTATTTT. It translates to CASSLGQRSPSHTDTQYF.

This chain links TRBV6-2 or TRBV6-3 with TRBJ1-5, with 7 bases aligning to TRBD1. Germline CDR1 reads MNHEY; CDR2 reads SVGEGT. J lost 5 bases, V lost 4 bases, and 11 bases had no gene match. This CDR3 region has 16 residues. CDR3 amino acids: CASSSLGDRTYQPQHF. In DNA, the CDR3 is TGTGCCAGCAGTTCCCTTGGGGACAGAACCTATCAGCCCCAGCATTTT.

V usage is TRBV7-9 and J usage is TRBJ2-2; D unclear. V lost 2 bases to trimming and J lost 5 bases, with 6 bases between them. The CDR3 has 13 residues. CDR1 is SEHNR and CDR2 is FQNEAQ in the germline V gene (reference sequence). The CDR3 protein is CASSLSGTGELFF. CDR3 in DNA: TGTGCCAGCAGCTTAAGTGGTACCGGGGAGCTGTTTTTT.

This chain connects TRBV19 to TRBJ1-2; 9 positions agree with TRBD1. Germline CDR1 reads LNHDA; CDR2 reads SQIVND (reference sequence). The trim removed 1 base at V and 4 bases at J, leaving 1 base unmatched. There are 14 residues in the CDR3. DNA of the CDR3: TGTGCCAGTAGTATAGTGACAGGGGGCTATGGCTACACCTTC. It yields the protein CASSIVTGGYGYTF.

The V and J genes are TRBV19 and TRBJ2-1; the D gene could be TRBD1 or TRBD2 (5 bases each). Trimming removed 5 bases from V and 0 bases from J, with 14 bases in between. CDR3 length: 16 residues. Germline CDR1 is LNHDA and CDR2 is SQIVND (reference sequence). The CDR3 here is CASSPRAGSSYNEQFF. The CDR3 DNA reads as TGTGCCAGTAGTCCTAGGGCAGGGAGCTCCTACAATGAGCAGTTCTTC.

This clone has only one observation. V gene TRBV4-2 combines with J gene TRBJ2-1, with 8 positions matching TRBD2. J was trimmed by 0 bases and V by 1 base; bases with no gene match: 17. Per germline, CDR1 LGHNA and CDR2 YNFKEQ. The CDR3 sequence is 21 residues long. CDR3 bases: TGTGCCAGCAGCCAAGCCCTAGGGGCGGGGGGCCTCTTAAGCTCCTACAATGAGCAGTTCTTC. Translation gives CASSQALGAGGLLSSYNEQFF.

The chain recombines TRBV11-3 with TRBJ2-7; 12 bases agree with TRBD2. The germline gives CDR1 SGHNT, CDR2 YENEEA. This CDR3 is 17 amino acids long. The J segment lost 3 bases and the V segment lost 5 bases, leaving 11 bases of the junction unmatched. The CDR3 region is CASSLHPWTSGIYEQYF. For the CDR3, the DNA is TGTGCCAGCAGCCTTCATCCTTGGACTAGCGGGATCTACGAGCAGTACTTC.

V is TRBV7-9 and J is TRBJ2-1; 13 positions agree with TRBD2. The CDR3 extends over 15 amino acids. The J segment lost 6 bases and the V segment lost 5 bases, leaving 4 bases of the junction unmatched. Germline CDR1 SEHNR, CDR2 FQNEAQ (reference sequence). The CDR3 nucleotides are TGTGCCAGCAGCCTAACTAGCGGGAGGGCCAATGAGCAGTTCTTC. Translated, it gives CASSLTSGRANEQFF.

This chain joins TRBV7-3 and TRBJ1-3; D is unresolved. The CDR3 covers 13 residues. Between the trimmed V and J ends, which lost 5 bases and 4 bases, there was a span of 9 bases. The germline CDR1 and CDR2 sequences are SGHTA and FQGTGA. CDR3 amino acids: CASSQFEGNTIYF. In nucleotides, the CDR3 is TGTGCCAGCAGCCAGTTCGAGGGAAACACCATATATTTT.

This CDR3 is CASSRDLIETQYF. The CDR3 DNA follows: TGTGCCAGCAGCCGGGACTTAATAGAGACCCAGTACTTC. This chain links TRBV5-4 with TRBJ2-5; weak D call: TRBD2 (6 bases). Germline V gene data show CDR1 as SGHNT and CDR2 as YYREEE (reference sequence). The V and J ends lost 4 bases and 4 bases respectively, with 11 bases between them. The CDR3 loop spans 13 amino acids.

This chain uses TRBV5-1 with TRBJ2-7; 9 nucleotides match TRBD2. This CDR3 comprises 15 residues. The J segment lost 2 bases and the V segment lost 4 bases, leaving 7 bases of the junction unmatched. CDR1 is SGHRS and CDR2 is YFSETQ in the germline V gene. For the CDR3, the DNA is TGCGCCAGCAGCAAGGCCCTAGCGGGAACCTACGAGCAGTACTTC. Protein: CASSKALAGTYEQYF.

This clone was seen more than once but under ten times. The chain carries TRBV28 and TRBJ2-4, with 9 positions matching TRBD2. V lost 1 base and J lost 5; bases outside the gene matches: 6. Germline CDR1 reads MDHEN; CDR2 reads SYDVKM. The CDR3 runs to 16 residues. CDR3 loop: CASSLFASGTENIQYF. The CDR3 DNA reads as TGTGCCAGCAGTTTATTTGCTAGCGGGACCGAAAACATTCAGTACTTC. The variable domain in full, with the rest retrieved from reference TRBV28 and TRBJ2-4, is DVKVTQSSRYLVKRTGEKVFLECVQDMDHENMFWYRQDPGLGLRLIYFSYDVKMKEKGDIPEGYSVSREKKERFSLILESASTNQTSMYLCASSLFASGTENIQYFGAGTRLSVL.

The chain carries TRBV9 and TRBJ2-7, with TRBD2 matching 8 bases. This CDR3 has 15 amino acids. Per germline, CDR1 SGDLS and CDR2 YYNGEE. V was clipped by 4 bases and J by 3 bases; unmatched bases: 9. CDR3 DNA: TGTGCCAGCAGCAGGCATCAGACTAGCGTCTACGAGCAGTACTTC. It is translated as CASSRHQTSVYEQYF. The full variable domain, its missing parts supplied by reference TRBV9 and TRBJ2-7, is DSGVTQTPKHLITATGQRVTLRCSPRSGDLSVYWYQQSLDQGLQFLIQYYNGEERAKGNILERFSAQQFPDLHSELNLSSLELGDSALYFCASSRHQTSVYEQYFGPGTRLTVT.

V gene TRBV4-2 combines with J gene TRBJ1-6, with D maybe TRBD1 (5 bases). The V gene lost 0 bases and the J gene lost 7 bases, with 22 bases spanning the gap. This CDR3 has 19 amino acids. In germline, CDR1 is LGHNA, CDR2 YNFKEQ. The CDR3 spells CASSQEPRVTVGSNSPLHF. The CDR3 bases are TGTGCCAGCAGCCAAGAGCCCAGGGTAACGGTCGGGTCGAATTCACCCCTCCACTTT.

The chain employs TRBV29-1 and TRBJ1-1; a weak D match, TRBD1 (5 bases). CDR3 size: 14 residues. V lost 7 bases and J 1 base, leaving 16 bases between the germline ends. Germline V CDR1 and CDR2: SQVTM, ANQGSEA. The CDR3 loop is CSAPRRGGNTEAFF. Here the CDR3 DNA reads TGCAGCGCCCCCCGGCGGGGGGGGAACACTGAAGCTTTCTTT.

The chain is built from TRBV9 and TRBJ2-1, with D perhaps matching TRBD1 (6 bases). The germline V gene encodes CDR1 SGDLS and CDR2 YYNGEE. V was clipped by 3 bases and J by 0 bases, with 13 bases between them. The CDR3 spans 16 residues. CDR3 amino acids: CASSAPRQASYNEQFF. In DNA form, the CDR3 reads TGTGCCAGCAGCGCCCCTCGACAGGCCTCCTACAATGAGCAGTTCTTC.

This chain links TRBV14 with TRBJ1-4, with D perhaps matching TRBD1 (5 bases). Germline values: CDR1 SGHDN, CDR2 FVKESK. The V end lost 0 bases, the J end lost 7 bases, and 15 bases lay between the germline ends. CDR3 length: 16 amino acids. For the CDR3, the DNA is TGTGCCAGCAGCCAAGATCGACGCCAGAGGGGTGAAAAACTGTTTTTT. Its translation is CASSQDRRQRGEKLFF.

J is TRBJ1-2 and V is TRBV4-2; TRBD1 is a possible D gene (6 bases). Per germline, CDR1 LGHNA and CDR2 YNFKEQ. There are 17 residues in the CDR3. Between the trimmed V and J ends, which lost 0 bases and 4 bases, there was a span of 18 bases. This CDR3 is CASSQEGNTGRIYGYTF. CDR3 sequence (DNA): TGTGCCAGCAGCCAAGAAGGTAATACAGGGAGAATCTATGGCTACACCTTC.